This passage covers 6 T cell receptor beta chains from one sample sequenced in a study of cytomegalovirus exposure and HLA in healthy donors. The PCR had 60 Vbeta and 13 Jbeta primers. Sequencing used immunoSEQ multiplex PCR; TCRdb keeps in-frame clones, though not all of them. The table lists roughly 100,000 clones, 75% to 85% of them singletons. Specimen: PBMCs. These receptors were taken from a man younger than 35 in good health and CMV-seropositive.

This clone has just a few counts. The chain is built from TRBV4-2 and TRBJ2-3, with 8 nucleotides matching TRBD2. J lost 4 bases, V lost 1 base, and 4 bases had no gene match. CDR1 LGHNA and CDR2 YNFKEQ come from the germline V gene. The CDR3 loop spans 15 amino acids. The CDR3 DNA reads as TGTGCCAGCAGCCAAGCGACTAGCGTCGCAGATACGCAGTATTTT. Translating it yields CASSQATSVADTQYF.

The chain combines TRBV7-9 with TRBJ1-5, with 11 bases lining up with TRBD1. V was pared by 4 bases and J by 6 bases, with 5 bases of the junction left unmatched. Germline CDR1 is SEHNR and CDR2 is FQNEAQ (reference sequence). The CDR3 has 15 amino acids. The CDR3 bases are TGTGCCAGCAGCTCAGGACAGGGGGCAGGTCAGCCCCAGCATTTT. Residues: CASSSGQGAGQPQHF.

V gene TRBV30 combines with J gene TRBJ1-1, with a weak D call TRBD1 (5 bases). The length of the CDR3 is 13 residues. Trimming took 3 bases from V and 1 from J, leaving 9 bases between them. Germline V lookup: CDR1 GTSNPN, CDR2 SVGIG (reference sequence). Here the CDR3 DNA reads TGTGCCTGGAGCGTGGGGGGGAACACTGAAGCTTTCTTT. Translation gives CAWSVGGNTEAFF.

This chain joins TRBV6-5 and TRBJ1-3; unclear D gene. Germline V gene sequence: CDR1 MNHEY, CDR2 SVGAGI. V lost 7 bases and J lost 0, with 10 bases in between. The CDR3 sequence is 14 residues long. The CDR3 is CASKQSYSGNTIYF. DNA of the CDR3: TGTGCCAGCAAACAGAGTTACTCTGGAAACACCATATATTTT.

The rearrangement links TRBV28 to TRBJ2-4; 9 bases match TRBD1. CDR1 MDHEN and CDR2 SYDVKM come from the germline V gene. CDR3 length: 14 residues. The trim removed 2 bases at V and 4 bases at J, leaving 0 bases unmatched. The CDR3 region is CASSLGTGKNIQYF. The CDR3 nucleotides are TGTGCCAGCAGTTTAGGGACAGGGAAAAACATTCAGTACTTC.

This chain joins TRBV27 and TRBJ2-1; weak D call: TRBD2 (5 bases). This CDR3 is built from 14 residues. Trimming took off 5 bases at V and 6 bases at J, with 14 bases between the two ends. Per germline, CDR1 MNHEY and CDR2 SMNVEV (reference sequence). The CDR3 here is CASSPRARGNEQFF. CDR3 sequence (DNA): TGTGCCAGCAGTCCACGGGCCCGGGGCAATGAGCAGTTCTTC.